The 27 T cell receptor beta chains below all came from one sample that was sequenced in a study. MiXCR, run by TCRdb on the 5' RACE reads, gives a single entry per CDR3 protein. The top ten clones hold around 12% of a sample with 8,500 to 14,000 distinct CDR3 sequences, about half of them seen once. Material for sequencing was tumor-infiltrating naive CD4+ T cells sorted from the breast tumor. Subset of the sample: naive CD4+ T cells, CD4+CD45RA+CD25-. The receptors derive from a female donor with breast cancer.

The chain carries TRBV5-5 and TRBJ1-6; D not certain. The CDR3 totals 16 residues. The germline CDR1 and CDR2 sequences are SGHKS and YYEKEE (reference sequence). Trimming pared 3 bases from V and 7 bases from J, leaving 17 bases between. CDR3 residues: CASSSHGPSRNSPLHF. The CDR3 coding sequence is TGTGCCAGCAGCTCTCATGGACCCTCGAGGAATTCACCCCTCCACTTT.

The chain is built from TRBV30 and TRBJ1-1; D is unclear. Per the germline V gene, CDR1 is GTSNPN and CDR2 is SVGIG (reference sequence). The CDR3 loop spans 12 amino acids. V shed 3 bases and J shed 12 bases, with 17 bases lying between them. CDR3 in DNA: TGTGCCTGGAGACCCACGACCGGGCCAACTTTCTTT. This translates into CAWRPTTGPTFF.

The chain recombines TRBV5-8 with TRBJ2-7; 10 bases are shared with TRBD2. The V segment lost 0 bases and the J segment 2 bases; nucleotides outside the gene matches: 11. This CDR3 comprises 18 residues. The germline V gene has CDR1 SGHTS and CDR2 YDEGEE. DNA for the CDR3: TGTGCCAGCAGCTTGGTTGGTCTAGCGGGAGTCGTAACCTACGAGCAGTACTTC. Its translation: CASSLVGLAGVVTYEQYF.

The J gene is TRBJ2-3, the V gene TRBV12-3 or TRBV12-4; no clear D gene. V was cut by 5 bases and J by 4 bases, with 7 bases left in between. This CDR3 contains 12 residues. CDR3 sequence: CASSLLADTQYF. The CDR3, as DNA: TGTGCCAGCAGTCTTTTAGCAGATACGCAGTATTTT.

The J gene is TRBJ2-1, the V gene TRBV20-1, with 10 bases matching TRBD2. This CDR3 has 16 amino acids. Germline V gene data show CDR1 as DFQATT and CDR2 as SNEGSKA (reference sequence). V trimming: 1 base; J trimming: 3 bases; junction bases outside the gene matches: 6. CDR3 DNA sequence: TGCAGTGCTAGAGGGGGCGCTAGCGGGAGCTACAATGAGCAGTTCTTC. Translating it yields CSARGGASGSYNEQFF.

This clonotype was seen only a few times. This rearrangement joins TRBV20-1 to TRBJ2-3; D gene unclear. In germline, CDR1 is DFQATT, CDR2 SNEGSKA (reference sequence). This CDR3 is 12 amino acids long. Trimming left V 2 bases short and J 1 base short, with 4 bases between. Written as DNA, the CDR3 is TGCAGTGCTAGAAAACGCACAGATACGCAGTATTTT. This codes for CSARKRTDTQYF.

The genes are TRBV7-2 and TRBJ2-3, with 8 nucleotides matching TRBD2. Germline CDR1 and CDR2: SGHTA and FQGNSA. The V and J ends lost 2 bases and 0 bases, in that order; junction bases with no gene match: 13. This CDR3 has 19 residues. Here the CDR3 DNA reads TGTGCCAGCAGCTTATGGGGAAGGGGGGCTAGCGGGAGCACAGATACGCAGTATTTT. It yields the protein CASSLWGRGASGSTDTQYF.

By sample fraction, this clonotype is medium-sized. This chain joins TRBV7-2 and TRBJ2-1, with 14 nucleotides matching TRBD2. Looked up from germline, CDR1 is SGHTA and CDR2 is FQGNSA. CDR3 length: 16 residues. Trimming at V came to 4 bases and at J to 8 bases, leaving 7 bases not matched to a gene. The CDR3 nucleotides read TGTGCCAGCAGCTCCGACGGACTAGCGGGAGGTGATGAGCAGTTCTTC. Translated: CASSSDGLAGGDEQFF.

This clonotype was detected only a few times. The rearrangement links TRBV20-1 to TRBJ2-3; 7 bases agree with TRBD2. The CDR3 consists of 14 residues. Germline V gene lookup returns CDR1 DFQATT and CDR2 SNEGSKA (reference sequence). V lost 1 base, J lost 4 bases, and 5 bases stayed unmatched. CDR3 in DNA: TGCAGTGCTAGAGTTGTACTAGCGTCAGATACGCAGTATTTT. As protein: CSARVVLASDTQYF.

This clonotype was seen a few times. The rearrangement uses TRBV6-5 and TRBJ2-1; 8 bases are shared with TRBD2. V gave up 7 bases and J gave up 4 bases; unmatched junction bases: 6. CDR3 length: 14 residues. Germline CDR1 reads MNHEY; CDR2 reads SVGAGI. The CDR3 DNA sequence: TGTGCCAGCACATCGGGAGGGCCTTACAATGAGCAGTTCTTC. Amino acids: CASTSGGPYNEQFF.

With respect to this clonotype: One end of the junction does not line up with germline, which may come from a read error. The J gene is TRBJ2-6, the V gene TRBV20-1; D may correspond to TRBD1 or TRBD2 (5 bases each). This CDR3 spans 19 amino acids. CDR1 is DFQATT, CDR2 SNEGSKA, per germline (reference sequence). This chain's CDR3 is CSANLGVSQGYSGANVLTF. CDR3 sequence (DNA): TGCAGTGCTAACCTCGGGGTATCTCAGGGATACTCTGGGGCCAACGTCCTAACTTTC.

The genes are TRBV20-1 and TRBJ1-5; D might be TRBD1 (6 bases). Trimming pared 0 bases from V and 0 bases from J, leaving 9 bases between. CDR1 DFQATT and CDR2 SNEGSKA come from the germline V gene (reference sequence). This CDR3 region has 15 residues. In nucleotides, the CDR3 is TGCAGTGCTAGAGATCAGGGGATTAGCAATCAGCCCCAGCATTTT. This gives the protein CSARDQGISNQPQHF.

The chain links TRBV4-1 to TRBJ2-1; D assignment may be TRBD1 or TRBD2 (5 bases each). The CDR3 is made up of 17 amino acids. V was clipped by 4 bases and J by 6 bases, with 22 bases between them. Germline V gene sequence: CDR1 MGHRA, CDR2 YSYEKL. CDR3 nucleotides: TGCGCCAGCAGCCGGGGACCTGGGCGCGGACCCCTCAATGAGCAGTTCTTC. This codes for CASSRGPGRGPLNEQFF.

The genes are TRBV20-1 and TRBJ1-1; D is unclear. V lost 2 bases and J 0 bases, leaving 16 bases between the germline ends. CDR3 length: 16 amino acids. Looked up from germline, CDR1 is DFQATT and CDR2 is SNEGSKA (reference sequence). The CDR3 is CSARLGHHEVNTEAFF. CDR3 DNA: TGCAGTGCTAGACTCGGTCACCACGAGGTGAACACTGAAGCTTTCTTT.

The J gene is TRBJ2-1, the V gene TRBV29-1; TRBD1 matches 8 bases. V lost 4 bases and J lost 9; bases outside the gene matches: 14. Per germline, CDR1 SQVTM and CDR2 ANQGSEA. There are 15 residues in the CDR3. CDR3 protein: CSVVLQGAFRSEQFF. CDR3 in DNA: TGCAGCGTTGTGCTTCAGGGGGCCTTCCGTAGTGAGCAGTTCTTC.

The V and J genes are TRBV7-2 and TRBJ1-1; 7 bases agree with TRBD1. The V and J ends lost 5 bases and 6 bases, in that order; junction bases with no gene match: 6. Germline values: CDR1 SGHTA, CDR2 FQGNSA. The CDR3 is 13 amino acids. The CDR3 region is CASSRNGQAEAFF. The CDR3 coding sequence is TGTGCCAGCAGCCGCAACGGACAGGCTGAAGCTTTCTTT. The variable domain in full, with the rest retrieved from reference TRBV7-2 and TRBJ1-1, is GAGVSQSPSNKVTEKGKDVELRCDPISGHTALYWYRQSLGQGLEFLIYFQGNSAPDKSGLPSDRFSAERTGGSVSTLTIQRTQQEDSAVYLCASSRNGQAEAFFGQGTRLTVV.

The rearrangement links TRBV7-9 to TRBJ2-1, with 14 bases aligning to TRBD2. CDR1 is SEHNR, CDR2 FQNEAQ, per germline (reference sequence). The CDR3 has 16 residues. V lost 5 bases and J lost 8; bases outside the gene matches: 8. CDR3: CASSPPTSGRAHEQFF. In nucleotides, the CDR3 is TGTGCCAGCAGCCCCCCGACTAGCGGGAGGGCGCATGAGCAGTTCTTC. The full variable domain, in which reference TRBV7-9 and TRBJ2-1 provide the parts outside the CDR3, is DTGVSQNPRHKITKRGQNVTFRCDPISEHNRLYWYRQTLGQGPEFLTYFQNEAQLEKSRLLSDRFSAERPKGSFSTLEIQRTEQGDSAMYLCASSPPTSGRAHEQFFGPGTRLTVL.

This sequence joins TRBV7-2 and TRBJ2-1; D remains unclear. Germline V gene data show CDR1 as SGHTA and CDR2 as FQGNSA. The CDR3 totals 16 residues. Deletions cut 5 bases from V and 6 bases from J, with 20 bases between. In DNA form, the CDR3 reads TGTGCCAGCAGCGCGTTCGGGCCACCCGGCGCCAATGAGCAGTTCTTC. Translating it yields CASSAFGPPGANEQFF.

As DNA, the CDR3 is TGTGCCAGCAGCTTAGCACCCAGGGGGCGGAACACTGAAGCTTTCTTT. Its translation: CASSLAPRGRNTEAFF. V gene TRBV7-8 combines with J gene TRBJ1-1; TRBD1 agrees at 8 bases. The V and J ends lost 0 bases and 1 base, in that order; junction bases with no gene match: 4. The germline V gene has CDR1 SGHVS and CDR2 FQNEAQ. The CDR3 has 16 residues.

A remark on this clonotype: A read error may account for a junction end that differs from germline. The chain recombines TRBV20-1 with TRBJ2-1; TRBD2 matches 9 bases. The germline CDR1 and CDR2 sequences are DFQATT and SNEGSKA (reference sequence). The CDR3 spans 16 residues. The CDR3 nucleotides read TGCAGTGCTAGAGATCTTCCTAGCGGGACCTACAATGAGAAGTTCTTC. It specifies CSARDLPSGTYNEKFF.

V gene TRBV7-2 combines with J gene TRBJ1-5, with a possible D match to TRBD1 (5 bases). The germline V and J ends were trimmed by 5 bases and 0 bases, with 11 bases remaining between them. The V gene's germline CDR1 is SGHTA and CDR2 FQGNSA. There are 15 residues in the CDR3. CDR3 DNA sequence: TGTGCCAGCAGCCCGACAGTCAGTAGCAATCAGCCCCAGCATTTT. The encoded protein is CASSPTVSSNQPQHF.

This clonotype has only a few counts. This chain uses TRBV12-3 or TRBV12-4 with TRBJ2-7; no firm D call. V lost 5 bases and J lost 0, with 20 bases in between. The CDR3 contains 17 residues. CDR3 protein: CASSVPRLAESSYEQYF. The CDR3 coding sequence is TGTGCCAGCAGTGTTCCCCGTTTGGCGGAGAGCTCCTACGAGCAGTACTTC.

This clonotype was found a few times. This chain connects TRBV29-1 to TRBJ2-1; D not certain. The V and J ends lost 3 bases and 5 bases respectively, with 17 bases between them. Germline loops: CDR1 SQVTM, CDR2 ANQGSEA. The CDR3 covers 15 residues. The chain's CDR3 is CSVDSVGSRNNEQFF. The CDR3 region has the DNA TGCAGCGTTGATTCGGTCGGTAGCAGAAACAATGAGCAGTTCTTC.

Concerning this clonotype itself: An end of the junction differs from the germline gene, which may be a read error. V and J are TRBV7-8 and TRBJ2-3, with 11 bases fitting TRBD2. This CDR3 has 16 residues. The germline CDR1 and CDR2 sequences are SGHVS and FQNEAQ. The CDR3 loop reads CASSSQTSGMPDAQYF. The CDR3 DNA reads TGTGCCAGCAGCTCCCAGACTAGCGGGATGCCAGATGCGCAGTATTTT.

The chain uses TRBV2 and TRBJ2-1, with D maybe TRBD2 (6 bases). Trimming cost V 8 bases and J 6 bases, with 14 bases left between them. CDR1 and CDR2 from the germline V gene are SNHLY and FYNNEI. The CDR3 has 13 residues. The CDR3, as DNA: TGTGCCAGCCGGAGGGGACTCGGCAATGAGCAGTTCTTC. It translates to CASRRGLGNEQFF.

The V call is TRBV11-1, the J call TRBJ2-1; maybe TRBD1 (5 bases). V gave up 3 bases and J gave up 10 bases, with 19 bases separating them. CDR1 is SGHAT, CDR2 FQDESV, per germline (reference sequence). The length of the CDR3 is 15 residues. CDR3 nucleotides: TGTGCCAGCAGCTTCAGGGCGCCAGGGATGAACGAGCAGTTCTTC. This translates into CASSFRAPGMNEQFF.

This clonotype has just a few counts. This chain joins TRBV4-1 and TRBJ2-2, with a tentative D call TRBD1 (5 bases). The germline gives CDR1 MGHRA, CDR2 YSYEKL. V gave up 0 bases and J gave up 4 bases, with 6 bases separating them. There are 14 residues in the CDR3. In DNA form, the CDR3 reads TGCGCCAGCAGCCAAGAACAGGTCACCGGGGAGCTGTTTTTT. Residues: CASSQEQVTGELFF.